This T cell receptor beta chain was observed in a study of T cell responses to AZD1222 COVID-19 vaccine. Points from the study as a whole: Donors were mostly white British, more females; clonal diversity possibly underestimated. Repertoire sampling was restricted to post-peak T cell response timepoints.

Profiled with immunoSEQ multiplex PCR; TCRdb holds only in-frame clones, not every one. The sample includes about 39,000 clones, about 90% of them seen just once. The CDR3 is 13 amino acids. Germline V gives CDR1 SGHRS, CDR2 YFSETQ. For this clone: Antigen: not known. One junction end disagrees with the germline gene, perhaps due to a read error.

This clonotype originated in an adult who received the MenACWY meningococcal vaccine as a control. The chain couples TRBV5-1 to TRBJ2-7; 7 bases are shared with TRBD1. The sequencing here drew on peripheral blood, taken 28 days after the second dose of the MenACWY control vaccine. The CDR3 sequence: CASSTGQLLSTKF. The CDR3 region has the DNA TGCGCCAGCAGCACGGGACAGCTACTAAGTACGAAGTTC.